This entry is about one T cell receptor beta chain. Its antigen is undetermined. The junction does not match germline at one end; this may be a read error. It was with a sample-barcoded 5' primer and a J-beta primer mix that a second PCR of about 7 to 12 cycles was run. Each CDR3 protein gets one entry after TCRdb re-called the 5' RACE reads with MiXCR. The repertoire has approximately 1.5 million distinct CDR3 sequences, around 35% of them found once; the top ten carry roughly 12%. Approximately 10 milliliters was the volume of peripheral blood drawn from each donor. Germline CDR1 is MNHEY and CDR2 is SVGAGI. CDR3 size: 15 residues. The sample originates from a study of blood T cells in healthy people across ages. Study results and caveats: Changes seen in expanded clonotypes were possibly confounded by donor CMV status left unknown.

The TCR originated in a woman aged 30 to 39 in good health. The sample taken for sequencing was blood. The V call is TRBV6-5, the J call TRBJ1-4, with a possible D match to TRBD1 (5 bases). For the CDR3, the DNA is TGTGCCAGCACCCACAGCGGTGGGGGTGGTGAAAAACGGTTTTTT. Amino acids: CASTHSGGGGEKRFF.